This record concerns one T cell receptor beta chain sequence. Semi-nested PCR with Nested Universal Primer A followed constant-region reverse priming of full-length variable regions. One entry per CDR3 protein, called by TCRdb with MiXCR from the 5' RACE reads. The sample records roughly 50,000 distinct CDR3 sequences, roughly 17% being singletons. V dropped 1 base and J dropped 2; count of bases not matched to a gene: 1. This CDR3 comprises 14 residues. The germline CDR1 and CDR2 sequences are SGDLS and YYNGEE. Naive CD4+ cells had CD25+ Tregs removed. The source material was naive CD4+ T cells sorted from blood. Subset given: naive CD4+ T cells, CD4+CD45RA+CD25-. This sequence joins TRBV9 and TRBJ2-5, with 8 bases matching TRBD1. The TCR originated in a female donor with breast cancer. This CDR3 is CASSVTGGQETQYF. The CDR3 DNA is TGTGCCAGCAGCGTAACAGGGGGGCAAGAGACCCAGTACTTC.